These 18 T cell receptor beta chains came from one sample sequenced in a study of Ad26.COV2.S vaccination and SARS-CoV-2 variants. Treatment indicated: some 20 received Ad26.COV2.S at low or high dose, single or two shots; a few received placebo; per-sample allocation not given. Sample collection was performed on day 63 after the first vaccine or placebo injection. Assay: immunoSEQ multiplex PCR; the TCRdb copy retains only in-frame clones and omits some. Here the sample spans roughly 380,000 clones, approximately 84% being singletons. The sample consisted of peripheral blood, taken in a trial of Ad26.COV2.S vaccine versus placebo. Every receptor here comes from a person aged 18 to 59 who received the Ad26.COV2.S COVID-19 vaccine or a placebo.

J is TRBJ2-1 and V is TRBV19, with 11 bases that match TRBD2. CDR1 LNHDA and CDR2 SQIVND come from the germline V gene (reference sequence). The V and J ends lost 2 bases and 3 bases, in that order; junction bases with no gene match: 9. This CDR3 spans 18 amino acids. DNA of the CDR3: TGTGCCAGTAGTATAATTTGGATTGGGACTAGCGGCTACAATGAGCAGTTCTTC. Translating it yields CASSIIWIGTSGYNEQFF. The variable domain in full, with the rest retrieved from reference TRBV19 and TRBJ2-1, is DGGITQSPKYLFRKEGQNVTLSCEQNLNHDAMYWYRQDPGQGLRLIYYSQIVNDFQKGDIAEGYSVSREKKESFPLTVTSAQKNPTAFYLCASSIIWIGTSGYNEQFFGPGTRLTVL.

This clone was recorded once. The chain links TRBV11-2 to TRBJ2-1; 9 bases match TRBD2. V trimming: 5 bases; J trimming: 1 base; junction bases outside the gene matches: 6. The length of the CDR3 is 16 residues. The V gene's germline CDR1 is SGHAT and CDR2 FQNNGV. In nucleotides, the CDR3 is TGTGCCAGCAGCACAAGACTAGCGGTGTCCTACAATGAGCAGTTCTTC. This sequence encodes CASSTRLAVSYNEQFF. The variable domain in full, with the rest retrieved from reference TRBV11-2 and TRBJ2-1, is EAGVAQSPRYKIIEKRQSVAFWCNPISGHATLYWYQQILGQGPKLLIQFQNNGVVDDSQLPKDRFSAERLKGVDSTLKIQPAKLEDSAVYLCASSTRLAVSYNEQFFGPGTRLTVL.

The rearrangement joins TRBV20-1 to TRBJ2-1; D is uncertain. V gave up 4 bases and J gave up 4 bases, with 14 bases separating them. The CDR3 has 14 residues. In germline, CDR1 is DFQATT, CDR2 SNEGSKA (reference sequence). The CDR3 loop is CSATDPPRYNEQFF. The CDR3 DNA reads as TGCAGTGCTACTGACCCCCCTCGATACAATGAGCAGTTCTTC.

This chain joins TRBV6-5 and TRBJ1-3; no clear D. This CDR3 is built from 14 residues. The germline CDR1 and CDR2 sequences are MNHEY and SVGAGI. Trimming removed 11 bases at V and 0 bases at J, with 14 bases between. Here the CDR3 reads CASRAASSGNTIYF. The CDR3, as DNA: TGTGCCTCACGGGCAGCGAGCTCTGGAAACACCATATATTTT.

The J gene is TRBJ2-5, the V gene TRBV5-1; D remains ambiguous. V dropped 4 bases and J dropped 5 bases, with 12 bases sitting between them. The CDR3 contains 13 residues. CDR1 is SGHRS, CDR2 YFSETQ, per germline. CDR3 amino acids: CASSPSVGETQYF. In DNA, the CDR3 is TGCGCCAGCAGCCCCTCGGTTGGGGAGACCCAGTACTTC.

V gene TRBV6-5 combines with J gene TRBJ2-1; 7 bases align to TRBD1. Germline loops: CDR1 MNHEY, CDR2 SVGAGI. This CDR3 spans 15 amino acids. V shed 6 bases and J 0 bases; nucleotides not matched to a gene: 5. The CDR3 protein is CASRTGQSSYNEQFF. CDR3 sequence (DNA): TGTGCCAGCAGGACAGGGCAGAGCTCCTACAATGAGCAGTTCTTC.

This chain joins TRBV21-1 and TRBJ1-4. TRBV21-1 is designated a pseudogene. The CDR3 totals 15 residues. Here the CDR3 reads CASSYPREGNEKLFF. The CDR3 DNA is TGTGCCAGCAGCTACCCCAGGGAGGGTAATGAAAAACTGTTTTTT.

V and J are TRBV13 and TRBJ2-7, with 10 bases identical to TRBD1. Trimming removed 4 bases from V and 4 bases from J; junction bases left unmatched: 13. The germline V gene encodes CDR1 PRHDT and CDR2 FYEKMQ (reference sequence). There are 17 residues in the CDR3. Here the CDR3 reads CASSSGTGEFLGYEQYF. CDR3 nucleotides: TGTGCCAGCAGCTCAGGGACAGGGGAATTTTTAGGGTACGAGCAGTACTTC. The variable domain in full, with the rest retrieved from reference TRBV13 and TRBJ2-7, is AAGVIQSPRHLIKEKRETATLKCYPIPRHDTVYWYQQGPGQDPQFLISFYEKMQSDKGSIPDRFSAQQFSDYHSELNMSSLELGDSALYFCASSSGTGEFLGYEQYFGPGTRLTVT.

The CDR3 loop is CASSRGGRFYEQYF. CDR3 DNA sequence: TGTGCCAGCAGTAGAGGAGGGCGGTTTTACGAGCAGTACTTC. The genes are TRBV7-9 and TRBJ2-7, with D perhaps matching TRBD2 (6 bases). This CDR3 region has 14 residues. Per germline, CDR1 SEHNR and CDR2 FQNEAQ (reference sequence). Trimming left V 6 bases short and J 4 bases short, with 16 bases between. Full variable domain (missing parts from reference TRBV7-9 and TRBJ2-7): DTGVSQNPRHKITKRGQNVTFRCDPISEHNRLYWYRQTLGQGPEFLTYFQNEAQLEKSRLLSDRFSAERPKGSFSTLEIQRTEQGDSAMYLCASSRGGRFYEQYFGPGTRLTVT.

The chain is built from TRBV5-1 and TRBJ2-7; perhaps D is TRBD1 or TRBD2 (5 bases each). Germline lookup yields CDR1 SGHRS and CDR2 YFSETQ. With 4 bases removed from V and 2 bases from J, the gap between germline ends came to 19 bases. The CDR3 sequence is 16 residues long. CDR3 protein: CASSPRAGTPTYEQYF. CDR3 in DNA: TGCGCCAGCAGCCCACGTGCCGGGACCCCGACCTACGAGCAGTACTTC.

The gene calls are TRBV6-6 and TRBJ2-3, with TRBD2 matching over 14 bases. Germline trimming cut 6 bases from V and 1 base from J; bases unmatched to any gene: 6. CDR1 is MNHNY and CDR2 is SVGAGI in the germline V gene (reference sequence). The length of the CDR3 is 17 residues. CDR3 in DNA: TGTGCCAGCAGCCGACTAGCGGGGGGGCCTGGCACAGATACGCAGTATTTT. Protein product: CASSRLAGGPGTDTQYF.

The chain is built from TRBV2 and TRBJ2-7; the match to TRBD2 covers 9 bases. The V and J ends lost 6 bases and 2 bases, in that order; junction bases with no gene match: 11. The germline gives CDR1 SNHLY, CDR2 FYNNEI. The CDR3 sequence is 16 residues long. The CDR3 protein is CASSGGVAGAPYEQYF. As DNA, the CDR3 is TGTGCCAGCAGCGGCGGCGTAGCGGGGGCCCCCTACGAGCAGTACTTC.

The J gene is TRBJ2-3, the V gene TRBV2, with no clear D. CDR3 length equals 13 residues. The germline V gene has CDR1 SNHLY and CDR2 FYNNEI. V was shortened by 3 bases and J by 2 bases, with 6 bases between the two germline ends. The CDR3 coding sequence is TGTGCCAGCAGTGACTGGGACACAGATACGCAGTATTTT. The encoded protein is CASSDWDTDTQYF.

The rearrangement joins TRBV7-2 to TRBJ2-7; 7 bases fit TRBD2. V was pared by 1 base and J by 0 bases, with 3 bases of the junction left unmatched. The CDR3 runs to 15 residues. Germline V gives CDR1 SGHTA, CDR2 FQGNSA. The CDR3 nucleotides read TGTGCCAGCAGCTTAGTGCGGGGGAGCTCCTACGAGCAGTACTTC. Protein product: CASSLVRGSSYEQYF.

The rearrangement uses TRBV6-6 and TRBJ2-1; TRBD1 is a possible D gene (6 bases). The ends were cut back, 0 bases at V and 6 bases at J, with 12 bases in the middle. The length of the CDR3 is 15 residues. Germline V gives CDR1 MNHNY, CDR2 SVGAGI (reference sequence). CDR3 DNA: TGTGCCAGCAGTTACTCTCCCAGGGGAAGCAATGAGCAGTTCTTC. Its protein product is CASSYSPRGSNEQFF.

The CDR3 sequence: CATSDPTSGGFGEQFF. DNA for the CDR3: TGTGCCACCAGTGATCCTACTAGCGGGGGTTTCGGTGAGCAGTTCTTC. V usage is TRBV24-1 and J usage is TRBJ2-1; 11 nucleotides agree with TRBD2. V shed 3 bases and J 9 bases; nucleotides not matched to a gene: 9. In germline, CDR1 is KGHDR, CDR2 SFDVKD. This CDR3 spans 16 amino acids.

This clone was seen once. The chain uses TRBV7-2 and TRBJ2-3; the match to TRBD2 covers 10 bases. CDR1 is SGHTA and CDR2 is FQGNSA in the germline V gene. This CDR3 is built from 18 residues. The V segment lost 5 bases and the J segment 1 base; nucleotides outside the gene matches: 12. The CDR3 sequence is CASSHIAGGPSGTDTQYF. The CDR3 bases are TGTGCCAGCAGCCACATAGCGGGGGGCCCAAGTGGCACAGATACGCAGTATTTT.

The rearrangement links TRBV7-9 to TRBJ2-1; 8 bases match TRBD1. The J segment lost 7 bases and the V segment lost 5 bases, leaving 7 bases of the junction unmatched. CDR3 size: 14 residues. The germline CDR1 and CDR2 sequences are SEHNR and FQNEAQ (reference sequence). CDR3 bases: TGTGCCAGCAGCCTGACAGGGGACGGGAATGAGCAGTTCTTC. Protein sequence: CASSLTGDGNEQFF.